This T cell receptor beta chain is from a study of cytomegalovirus exposure and HLA in healthy donors. V gave up 4 bases and J gave up 2 bases, with 11 bases separating them. Germline V gene sequence: CDR1 KGHSH, CDR2 LQKENI. CDR3 length equals 14 residues. Concerning this clone itself: Its antigen is unknown.

Findings and caveats of the study: Among donors in an Asian-associated ancestry cluster, a later analysis reportedly found fewer N-insertions than the roughly 610-donor mean.

Primers: 60 Vbeta forward and 13 Jbeta reverse. Clones were read by immunoSEQ multiplex PCR, and TCRdb kept only the in-frame ones, dropping some. The sample includes around 140,000 clones, around 82% of them seen just once. This TCR came from a man aged 50 to 59 in good health and CMV-seronegative. The J gene is TRBJ1-1, the V gene TRBV18; TRBD1 is a possible D gene (6 bases). The sample was PBMCs. In nucleotides, the CDR3 is TGTGCCAGCTCACTCGGGGGGCTTAACACTGAAGCTTTCTTT. As protein: CASSLGGLNTEAFF.